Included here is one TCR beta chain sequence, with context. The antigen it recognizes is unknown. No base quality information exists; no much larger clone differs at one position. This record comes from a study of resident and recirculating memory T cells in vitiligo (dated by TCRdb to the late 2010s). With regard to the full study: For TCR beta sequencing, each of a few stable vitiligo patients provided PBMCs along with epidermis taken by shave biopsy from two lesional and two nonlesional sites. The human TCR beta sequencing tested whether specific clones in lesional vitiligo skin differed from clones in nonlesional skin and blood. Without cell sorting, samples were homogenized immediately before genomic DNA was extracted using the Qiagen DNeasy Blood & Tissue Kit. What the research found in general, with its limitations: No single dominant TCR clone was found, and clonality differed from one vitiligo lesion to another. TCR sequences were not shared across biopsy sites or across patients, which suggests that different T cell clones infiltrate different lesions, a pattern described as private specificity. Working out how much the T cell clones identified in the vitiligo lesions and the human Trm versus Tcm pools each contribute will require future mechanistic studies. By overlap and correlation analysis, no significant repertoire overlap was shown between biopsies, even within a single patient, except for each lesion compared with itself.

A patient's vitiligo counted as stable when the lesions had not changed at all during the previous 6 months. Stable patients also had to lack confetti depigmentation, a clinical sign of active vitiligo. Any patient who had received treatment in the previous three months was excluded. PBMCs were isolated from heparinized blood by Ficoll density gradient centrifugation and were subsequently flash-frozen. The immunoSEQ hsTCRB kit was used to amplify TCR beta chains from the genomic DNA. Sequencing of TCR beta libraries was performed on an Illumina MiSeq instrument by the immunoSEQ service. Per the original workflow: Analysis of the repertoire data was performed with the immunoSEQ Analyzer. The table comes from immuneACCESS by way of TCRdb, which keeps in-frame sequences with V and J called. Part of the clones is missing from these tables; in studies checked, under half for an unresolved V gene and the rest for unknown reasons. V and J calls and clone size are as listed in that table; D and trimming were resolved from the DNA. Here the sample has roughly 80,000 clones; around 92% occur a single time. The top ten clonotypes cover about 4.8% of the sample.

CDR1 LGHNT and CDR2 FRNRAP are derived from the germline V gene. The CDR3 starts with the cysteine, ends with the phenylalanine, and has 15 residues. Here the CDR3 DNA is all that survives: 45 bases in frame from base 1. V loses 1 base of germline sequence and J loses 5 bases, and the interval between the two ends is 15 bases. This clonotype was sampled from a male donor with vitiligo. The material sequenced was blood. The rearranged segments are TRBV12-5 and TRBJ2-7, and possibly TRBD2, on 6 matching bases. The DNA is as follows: TGTGCTAGTGGTTTGGGACTAGGGCGGTCCAACGAGCAGTACTTC. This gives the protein CASGLGLGRSNEQYF.